Following are 25 T cell receptor beta chains from one sample sequenced in a study of blood T cell repertoires in COVID-19. The protocol was immunoSEQ multiplex PCR, while the TCRdb copy is restricted to in-frame clones and leaves out a portion. The data hold hundreds of thousands of clones, with less than 90% observed a single time. Sequencing input: PBMCs or T cells enriched from blood (not recorded which). The source is a woman in her sixties or seventies who had recovered from COVID-19.

This clone appeared once. This sequence joins TRBV18 and TRBJ1-2; possibly TRBD1 for D (6 bases). This CDR3 spans 14 amino acids. V dropped 5 bases and J dropped 8 bases, with 18 bases sitting between them. Germline assignment: CDR1 KGHSH and CDR2 LQKENI. The CDR3 nucleotides read TGTGCCAGCTCATTCCGGGACACGGCCGGGGGCTACACCTTC. It codes for CASSFRDTAGGYTF.

This sequence joins TRBV6-4 and TRBJ2-1, with D possibly TRBD2 on 6 matching bases. Germline loops: CDR1 MRHNA, CDR2 SNTAGT. The germline V and J ends were trimmed by 3 bases and 9 bases, with 12 bases remaining between them. There are 13 residues in the CDR3. The DNA of the CDR3 is TGTGCCAGCAGTGAATTATGGCGGGGTGAGCAGTTCTTC. Encoded protein: CASSELWRGEQFF.

This chain joins TRBV2 and TRBJ1-5, with D perhaps TRBD1 (6 bases). The CDR3 is made up of 14 amino acids. Germline V gene sequence: CDR1 SNHLY, CDR2 FYNNEI. V gave up 8 bases and J gave up 4 bases, with 15 bases separating them. As DNA, the CDR3 is TGTGCCAGCGGGGTCGGGGGGGCAAATCAGCCCCAGCATTTT. Translated: CASGVGGANQPQHF.

The chain couples TRBV19 to TRBJ2-7; TRBD2 aligns across 7 bases. This CDR3 is 13 amino acids long. The V segment lost 3 bases and the J segment 2 bases; nucleotides outside the gene matches: 1. Germline CDR1 LNHDA, CDR2 SQIVND (reference sequence). This chain's CDR3 is CASSIREAYEQYF. CDR3 sequence (DNA): TGTGCCAGTAGTATCCGGGAGGCCTACGAGCAGTACTTC.

The chain employs TRBV21-1 and TRBJ1-5; TRBD1, as called in the table, went unchecked against the DNA. TRBV21-1 represents a pseudogene. The CDR3 is 16 residues long. CDR3 nucleotides: TGTGCCAGCAGCAAAGGGTCACAGGGCGGCAATCAGCCCCAGCATTTT. It translates to CASSKGSQGGNQPQHF.

In regard to this clone: Compared with germline, one end of the junction differs, possibly owing to a read error. The rearrangement links TRBV18 to TRBJ2-1, with D perhaps given as TRBD1 or TRBD2 (6 bases each). CDR1 KGHSH and CDR2 LQKENI come from the germline V gene. The CDR3 is 15 amino acids. The DNA for the CDR3 is TGTGCCAGCTCCCCACAGGGAGGAACCTACAATGAGCAGTTCTTC. The encoded protein is CASSPQGGTYNEQFF.

In its sample, this clone was seen a few times. The V gene is TRBV5-1, the J gene TRBJ1-1; D may be TRBD1 (5 bases). Germline V CDR1 and CDR2: SGHRS, YFSETQ. Trimming left V 4 bases short and J 2 bases short, with 12 bases between. The CDR3 is made up of 14 amino acids. This CDR3 is CASSRDSKNTEAFF. The DNA for the CDR3 is TGCGCCAGCAGCCGCGACAGCAAAAACACTGAAGCTTTCTTT. The full variable domain, its missing parts supplied by reference TRBV5-1 and TRBJ1-1, is KAGVTQTPRYLIKTRGQQVTLSCSPISGHRSVSWYQQTPGQGLQFLFEYFSETQRNKGNFPGRFSGRQFSNSRSEMNVSTLELGDSALYLCASSRDSKNTEAFFGQGTRLTVV.

This chain connects TRBV7-9 to TRBJ2-7, with 10 bases that match TRBD1. The ends lost 5 bases at V and 6 bases at J; junction bases unmatched: 7. Germline lookup yields CDR1 SEHNR and CDR2 FQNEAQ (reference sequence). This CDR3 comprises 14 residues. CDR3 in amino acids: CASSVTGGASEQYF. CDR3 in DNA: TGTGCCAGCAGCGTGACAGGGGGCGCATCCGAGCAGTACTTC.

This clone appeared a single time. The rearrangement joins TRBV5-6 to TRBJ1-5, with D perhaps matching TRBD1 (5 bases). The CDR3 spans 15 residues. CDR1 is SGHDT and CDR2 is YYEEEE in the germline V gene. Deletions cut 1 base from V and 4 bases from J, with 12 bases between. This chain's CDR3 is CASSLQGFLNQPQHF. The CDR3 region has the DNA TGTGCCAGCAGCTTGCAGGGTTTTCTAAATCAGCCCCAGCATTTT. Looking up the rest from reference TRBV5-6 and TRBJ1-5 gives the full variable domain: DAGVTQSPTHLIKTRGQQVTLRCSPKSGHDTVSWYQQALGQGPQFIFQYYEEEERQRGNFPDRFSGHQFPNYSSELNVNALLLGDSALYLCASSLQGFLNQPQHFGDGTRLSIL.

This chain connects TRBV11-2 to TRBJ1-2; TRBD1 is a possible D gene (5 bases). CDR3 length equals 16 residues. CDR1 and CDR2 from the germline V gene are SGHAT and FQNNGV. Trimming shortened V by 6 bases and J by 8 bases, and 25 bases separated the two germline ends. The CDR3 DNA sequence: TGTGCCAGCAGATCACCAGGCAGGGCTCCCCTTGGGGGCTACACCTTC. It codes for CASRSPGRAPLGGYTF.

This chain uses TRBV6-2 or TRBV6-3 with TRBJ1-2; a weak D match, TRBD1 (5 bases). CDR3 length equals 11 residues. Trimming removed 5 bases at V and 9 bases at J, with 10 bases between. Germline V gene sequence: CDR1 MNHEY, CDR2 SVGEGT. CDR3: CASSRSDSYTF. The CDR3 DNA is TGTGCCAGCAGTCGATCGGACAGCTACACCTTC.

The rearrangement joins TRBV6-5 to TRBJ1-6; D unclear. Trimming removed 4 bases at V and 7 bases at J, with 11 bases between. The CDR3 sequence is 14 residues long. Per the germline V gene, CDR1 is MNHEY and CDR2 is SVGAGI. In DNA, the CDR3 is TGTGCCAGCAGTTTGACGGAGAGAAATTCACCCCTCCACTTT. Protein product: CASSLTERNSPLHF.

This chain joins TRBV30 and TRBJ1-1; D possibly corresponds to TRBD1 (6 bases). Trimming removed 4 bases at V and 4 bases at J, with 10 bases between. The CDR3 is 12 residues long. The germline CDR1 and CDR2 sequences are GTSNPN and SVGIG (reference sequence). CDR3 amino acids: CAWTRGGTEAFF. The CDR3 DNA follows: TGTGCCTGGACTCGAGGGGGCACTGAAGCTTTCTTT.

J is TRBJ1-5 and V is TRBV19; 10 nucleotides line up with TRBD1. The CDR3 loop spans 14 amino acids. V lost 5 bases to trimming and J lost 7 bases; unmatched junction nucleotides: 5. Per germline, CDR1 LNHDA and CDR2 SQIVND (reference sequence). CDR3 region: CASSPRTGGQPQHF. DNA for the CDR3: TGTGCCAGTAGTCCCCGGACAGGGGGGCAGCCCCAGCATTTT.

The chain is built from TRBV19 and TRBJ1-1, with a weak D call TRBD1 (5 bases). This CDR3 is built from 13 residues. Germline values: CDR1 LNHDA, CDR2 SQIVND (reference sequence). The V end was cut by 3 bases, the J end by 5 bases, with 10 bases between. CDR3 region: CASSISGVTEAFF. The CDR3 DNA sequence: TGTGCCAGTAGTATCTCGGGGGTAACTGAAGCTTTCTTT.

The V and J genes are TRBV5-1 and TRBJ2-1; D might be TRBD2 (6 bases). The germline CDR1 and CDR2 sequences are SGHRS and YFSETQ. There are 13 residues in the CDR3. Trimming took 4 bases from V and 4 from J, leaving 9 bases between them. This CDR3 reads CASSPEGYNEQFF. The CDR3 nucleotides read TGCGCCAGCAGCCCGGAGGGGTACAATGAGCAGTTCTTC.

The V gene is TRBV13, the J gene TRBJ1-1, with D possibly being TRBD1 (5 bases). The CDR3 loop spans 13 amino acids. The ends were cut back, 4 bases at V and 6 bases at J, with 12 bases in the middle. Germline V lookup: CDR1 PRHDT, CDR2 FYEKMQ (reference sequence). CDR3 in DNA: TGTGCCAGCAGCTCGGCGGAGGGACCTGAAGCTTTCTTT. It specifies CASSSAEGPEAFF.

The gene calls are TRBV5-4 and TRBJ2-3; 7 nucleotides agree with TRBD1. Germline V gene lookup returns CDR1 SGHNT and CDR2 YYREEE (reference sequence). The CDR3 covers 15 residues. Germline trimming cut 0 bases from V and 8 bases from J; bases unmatched to any gene: 9. CDR3 in amino acids: CASSLATGARGTQYF. CDR3 nucleotides: TGTGCCAGCAGCTTGGCCACAGGGGCGAGGGGTACGCAGTATTTT.

Of note for this clone: Mismatch with germline at one junction end may stem from a read error. V usage is TRBV14 and J usage is TRBJ1-2, with 8 bases aligning to TRBD1. From germline, CDR1 is SGHDN and CDR2 FVKESK. This CDR3 is 12 amino acids long. CDR3 region: CASSRPADRVHF. In DNA form, the CDR3 reads TGTGCCAGCAGCCGGCCCGCGGACAGGGTCCACTTC.

V gene TRBV19 combines with J gene TRBJ1-2, with D perhaps TRBD1 (5 bases). CDR1 is LNHDA and CDR2 is SQIVND in the germline V gene (reference sequence). The CDR3 runs 14 residues. The V end was cut by 7 bases, the J end by 4 bases, with 16 bases between. The CDR3 region has the DNA TGTGCCAGTAACGTGCCACAGGCACCCTATGGCTACACCTTC. Translating gives CASNVPQAPYGYTF.

J is TRBJ2-5 and V is TRBV28, with a tentative D call TRBD1 (5 bases). V was trimmed by 8 bases and J by 7 bases, leaving 14 bases between them. Germline CDR1 is MDHEN and CDR2 is SYDVKM. The length of the CDR3 is 12 residues. The CDR3 reads CASAPYQGTQYF. CDR3 DNA: TGTGCCAGCGCACCCTATCAGGGGACCCAGTACTTC. Complete variable domain (other parts from reference TRBV28 and TRBJ2-5): DVKVTQSSRYLVKRTGEKVFLECVQDMDHENMFWYRQDPGLGLRLIYFSYDVKMKEKGDIPEGYSVSREKKERFSLILESASTNQTSMYLCASAPYQGTQYFGPGTRLLVL.

Only a few counts were recorded for this clone. The J gene is TRBJ1-2, the V gene TRBV24-1; 9 nucleotides match TRBD1. V was pared by 6 bases and J by 5 bases, with 9 bases of the junction left unmatched. Germline V gene data show CDR1 as KGHDR and CDR2 as SFDVKD. This CDR3 has 15 amino acids. In DNA, the CDR3 is TGTGCCACCAGTTTTCGGCGGACAGGGGTATATGGCTACACCTTC. This codes for CATSFRRTGVYGYTF.

This sequence joins TRBV12-5 and TRBJ1-1; D perhaps matches TRBD1 (5 bases). This CDR3 has 14 amino acids. The germline gives CDR1 LGHNT, CDR2 FRNRAP. Trimming removed 5 bases from V and 3 bases from J, with 13 bases in between. The CDR3 sequence is CASGTSGSYTEAFF. The CDR3 DNA reads as TGTGCTAGTGGTACATCAGGGTCGTACACTGAAGCTTTCTTT.

V and J are TRBV6-5 and TRBJ1-2, with 9 bases aligning to TRBD1. V was pared by 6 bases and J by 4 bases, with 6 bases of the junction left unmatched. The CDR3 extends over 14 amino acids. Germline CDR1 MNHEY, CDR2 SVGAGI. Here the CDR3 reads CASSRDRVSYGYTF. The CDR3 DNA is TGTGCCAGCAGCCGGGACAGGGTGTCCTATGGCTACACCTTC.

The V gene is TRBV28, the J gene TRBJ2-7; a weak D match, TRBD2 (5 bases). Per germline, CDR1 MDHEN and CDR2 SYDVKM. This CDR3 has 13 residues. The V and J ends lost 7 bases and 6 bases respectively, with 16 bases between them. In nucleotides, the CDR3 is TGTGCCAGCAATCGGGGAACTTCTCTCGAGCAGTACGTC. It codes for CASNRGTSLEQYV.